A selection of T cell receptor beta chains follows, all from one sample in a study of blood T cell repertoires in COVID-19. Generated by immunoSEQ multiplex PCR, the TCRdb table keeps only in-frame clones and is missing some. The repertoire holds fewer than 150,000 clones, with 85% to 90% as singletons. The sample consisted of peripheral blood. The receptors shown here come from a human donor in a cohort sampled during active COVID-19. Both conserved end residues are part of each CDR3. The order of the fields is CDR3 length, D gene, V gene, clone size, J gene, CDR3 protein, CDR3 DNA. A D gene is named only where the DNA matches it firmly. Only some rows state a clone size, as once, few, many or a class for expanded clones.

len: 16; d_gene: TRBD2; v_gene: TRBV5-1; abundance: NA; j_gene: TRBJ2-3; CDR3aa: CASSPRTSGLTDTQYF; CDR3nt: TGCGCCAGCAGCCCACGGACTAGCGGTCTCACAGATACGCAGTATTTT
len: 13; d_gene: NA; v_gene: TRBV28; abundance: NA; j_gene: TRBJ2-7; CDR3aa: CASSFQGIPEQYF; CDR3nt: TGTGCCAGCAGTTTCCAGGGAATCCCCGAGCAGTACTTC
len: 13; d_gene: TRBD1; v_gene: TRBV6-5; abundance: once; j_gene: TRBJ1-5; CDR3aa: CAIAGGSNQPQHF; CDR3nt: TGTGCCATCGCAGGGGGTAGCAATCAGCCCCAGCATTTT
len: 16; d_gene: NA; v_gene: TRBV5-6; abundance: NA; j_gene: TRBJ2-7; CDR3aa: CASSPSWIADPREQYF; CDR3nt: TGTGCCAGCAGCCCCTCTTGGATAGCGGACCCTAGGGAGCAGTACTTC
len: 13; d_gene: TRBD1; v_gene: TRBV29-1; abundance: once; j_gene: TRBJ2-5; CDR3aa: CSVGAGGRETQYF; CDR3nt: TGCAGCGTTGGGGCAGGGGGCAGAGAGACCCAGTACTTC
len: 15; d_gene: NA; v_gene: TRBV7-9; abundance: NA; j_gene: TRBJ2-1; CDR3aa: CASSPYSSSYNEQFF; CDR3nt: TGTGCCAGCAGCCCATACTCGAGCTCCTACAATGAGCAGTTCTTC
len: 16; d_gene: TRBD2; v_gene: TRBV27; abundance: NA; j_gene: TRBJ2-2; CDR3aa: CASSLASGRPSGELFF; CDR3nt: TGTGCCAGCAGTTTAGCTAGCGGGAGACCCTCCGGGGAGCTGTTTTTT
len: 14; d_gene: TRBD1; v_gene: TRBV5-4; abundance: NA; j_gene: TRBJ1-2; CDR3aa: CASSGKDRDYGYTF; CDR3nt: TGTGCCAGCAGCGGAAAGGACAGGGATTATGGCTACACCTTC
len: 14; d_gene: NA; v_gene: TRBV2; abundance: NA; j_gene: TRBJ2-1; CDR3aa: CASSDTSSYNEQFF; CDR3nt: TGTGCCAGCAGTGATACTAGCTCCTACAATGAGCAGTTCTTC
len: 15; d_gene: NA; v_gene: TRBV7-2; abundance: once; j_gene: TRBJ2-7; CDR3aa: CASSLSWGRTYEQYF; CDR3nt: TGTGCCAGCAGCTTATCATGGGGCAGAACCTACGAGCAGTACTTC
len: 16; d_gene: TRBD2; v_gene: TRBV5-6; abundance: NA; j_gene: TRBJ2-7; CDR3aa: CASSETGTSGLYEQYF; CDR3nt: TGTGCCAGCAGCGAAACCGGGACTAGCGGACTCTACGAGCAGTACTTC
len: 11; d_gene: NA; v_gene: TRBV29-1; abundance: medium-sized; j_gene: TRBJ1-1; CDR3aa: CSVDVNTEAFF; CDR3nt: TGCAGCGTTGACGTGAACACTGAAGCTTTCTTT
len: 15; d_gene: NA; v_gene: TRBV10-1; abundance: NA; j_gene: TRBJ2-7; CDR3aa: CASSDGRSVGDEQYF; CDR3nt: TGCGCCAGCAGTGACGGCAGGTCGGTAGGGGACGAGCAGTACTTC
len: 15; d_gene: NA; v_gene: TRBV5-1; abundance: NA; j_gene: TRBJ2-2; CDR3aa: CASSLAGAGTGELFF; CDR3nt: TGCGCCAGCAGCTTGGCAGGGGCGGGCACCGGGGAGCTGTTTTTT
len: 13; d_gene: NA; v_gene: TRBV7-8; abundance: NA; j_gene: TRBJ1-1; CDR3aa: CASSLAGGAKAFF; CDR3nt: TGTGCCAGCAGCTTAGCAGGGGGGGCGAAAGCTTTCTTT
len: 14; d_gene: NA; v_gene: TRBV9; abundance: NA; j_gene: TRBJ2-7; CDR3aa: CASSPGGGLNEQYF; CDR3nt: TGTGCCAGCAGCCCCGGCGGAGGGCTCAACGAGCAGTACTTC
len: 15; d_gene: TRBD2; v_gene: TRBV3-1/TRBV3-2; abundance: once; j_gene: TRBJ2-5; CDR3aa: CASSQVLAAPQTQYF; CDR3nt: TGTGCCAGCAGCCAAGTACTAGCGGCCCCCCAGACCCAGTACTTC
len: 18; d_gene: TRBD2; v_gene: TRBV27; abundance: NA; j_gene: TRBJ2-1; CDR3aa: CASSLSPNLLAGVVEQFF; CDR3nt: TGTGCCAGCAGTTTATCCCCCAATCTACTAGCGGGAGTGGTTGAGCAGTTCTTC
len: 14; d_gene: NA; v_gene: TRBV9; abundance: NA; j_gene: TRBJ1-4; CDR3aa: CASTAGTTNEKLFF; CDR3nt: TGTGCCAGCACAGCCGGGACAACTAATGAAAAACTGTTTTTT
len: 13; d_gene: NA; v_gene: TRBV6-2/TRBV6-3; abundance: NA; j_gene: TRBJ2-7; CDR3aa: CASSYGGTYEQYF; CDR3nt: TGTGCCAGCAGTTACGGCGGGACCTACGAGCAGTACTTC
len: 16; d_gene: TRBD1; v_gene: TRBV30; abundance: once; j_gene: TRBJ2-7; CDR3aa: CAWKAGQGLTTYEQYF; CDR3nt: TGTGCCTGGAAAGCGGGACAGGGGTTGACAACCTACGAGCAGTACTTC
len: 17; d_gene: NA; v_gene: TRBV4-2; abundance: NA; j_gene: TRBJ1-4; CDR3aa: CASSQDLSPRGDEKLFF; CDR3nt: TGTGCCAGCAGCCAAGATCTCTCTCCCAGGGGAGACGAAAAACTGTTTTTT
len: 13; d_gene: NA; v_gene: TRBV28; abundance: NA; j_gene: TRBJ2-7; CDR3aa: CASSFTGIHEQYF; CDR3nt: TGTGCCAGCAGTTTTACAGGGATCCACGAGCAGTACTTC
len: 16; d_gene: TRBD1; v_gene: TRBV6-2/TRBV6-3; abundance: once; j_gene: TRBJ2-7; CDR3aa: CASSYSPGTGFYEQYF; CDR3nt: TGTGCCAGCAGTTACTCTCCCGGGACAGGGTTCTACGAGCAGTACTTC
len: 14; d_gene: NA; v_gene: TRBV3-1/TRBV3-2; abundance: once; j_gene: TRBJ2-7; CDR3aa: CASSQDLTSYEQYF; CDR3nt: TGTGCCAGCAGCCAAGATCTCACTAGCTACGAGCAGTACTTC
len: 14; d_gene: NA; v_gene: TRBV7-2; abundance: NA; j_gene: TRBJ2-5; CDR3aa: CASSSRDSQETQYF; CDR3nt: TGTGCCAGCAGCTCCAGGGACTCTCAAGAGACCCAGTACTTC
len: 16; d_gene: TRBD2; v_gene: TRBV24-1; abundance: NA; j_gene: TRBJ2-1; CDR3aa: CATSDFSGSSYNEQFF; CDR3nt: TGTGCCACCAGTGATTTCAGCGGGAGCTCCTACAATGAGCAGTTCTTC
len: 18; d_gene: TRBD2; v_gene: TRBV18; abundance: NA; j_gene: TRBJ2-3; CDR3aa: CASSPLGTSGRVTDTQYF; CDR3nt: TGTGCCAGCTCACCCCTCGGGACTAGCGGGAGGGTCACAGATACGCAGTATTTT
len: 14; d_gene: TRBD1; v_gene: TRBV11-2; abundance: NA; j_gene: TRBJ2-7; CDR3aa: CASSPLGQEYEQYF; CDR3nt: TGTGCCAGCAGCCCATTGGGACAGGAGTACGAGCAGTACTTC
len: 14; d_gene: NA; v_gene: TRBV20-1; abundance: NA; j_gene: TRBJ2-7; CDR3aa: CSASTPPTRDEQYF; CDR3nt: TGCAGTGCTAGTACCCCCCCCACTAGGGACGAGCAGTACTTC
len: 15; d_gene: NA; v_gene: TRBV7-9; abundance: NA; j_gene: TRBJ2-5; CDR3aa: CASSLRRDSRETQYF; CDR3nt: TGTGCCAGCAGCTTAAGGCGCGACAGCAGGGAGACCCAGTACTTC
len: 16; d_gene: TRBD1; v_gene: TRBV7-2; abundance: once; j_gene: TRBJ2-4; CDR3aa: CASSTRQGVFKNIQYF; CDR3nt: TGTGCCAGCAGCACCCGACAGGGGGTCTTCAAAAACATTCAGTACTTC
len: 12; d_gene: NA; v_gene: TRBV7-9; abundance: NA; j_gene: TRBJ2-2; CDR3aa: CASSRVTGELFF; CDR3nt: TGTGCCAGCAGCCGGGTGACCGGGGAGCTGTTTTTT
len: 14; d_gene: NA; v_gene: TRBV28; abundance: NA; j_gene: TRBJ1-2; CDR3aa: CAGSRSYANYGYTF; CDR3nt: TGTGCCGGCTCACGGAGTTACGCTAACTATGGCTACACCTTC
len: 16; d_gene: TRBD2; v_gene: TRBV5-6; abundance: NA; j_gene: TRBJ2-5; CDR3aa: CASSFRTSGVQETQYF; CDR3nt: TGTGCCAGCAGCTTCCGGACTAGCGGGGTCCAAGAGACCCAGTACTTC
len: 14; d_gene: NA; v_gene: TRBV30; abundance: NA; j_gene: TRBJ1-5; CDR3aa: CAWSRDYSNQPQHF; CDR3nt: TGTGCCTGGAGTCGGGACTATAGCAATCAGCCCCAGCATTTT
len: 16; d_gene: TRBD1; v_gene: TRBV5-4; abundance: NA; j_gene: TRBJ2-1; CDR3aa: CASSLPPTGGRNEQFF; CDR3nt: TGTGCCAGCAGCTTACCCCCGACAGGGGGTAGGAATGAGCAGTTCTTC
len: 12; d_gene: NA; v_gene: TRBV19; abundance: NA; j_gene: TRBJ2-7; CDR3aa: CASKAGDYEQYF; CDR3nt: TGTGCCAGTAAGGCAGGGGACTACGAGCAGTACTTC
len: 15; d_gene: TRBD1; v_gene: TRBV5-6; abundance: NA; j_gene: TRBJ1-4; CDR3aa: CASSLYGTGKSGLFF; CDR3nt: TGTGCCAGCAGCTTATATGGGACAGGGAAGAGCGGACTGTTTTTT
len: 13; d_gene: TRBD1; v_gene: TRBV28; abundance: NA; j_gene: TRBJ1-1; CDR3aa: CASSPFHRGRAFF; CDR3nt: TGTGCCAGCAGTCCCTTCCACAGGGGTAGAGCTTTCTTT
len: 15; d_gene: TRBD2; v_gene: TRBV28; abundance: NA; j_gene: TRBJ2-7; CDR3aa: CASIPGLAGVYEQYF; CDR3nt: TGTGCCAGCATCCCGGGACTAGCGGGGGTTTACGAGCAGTACTTC
len: 14; d_gene: NA; v_gene: TRBV19; abundance: NA; j_gene: TRBJ2-7; CDR3aa: CASSIGTGNYEQYF; CDR3nt: TGTGCCAGTAGTATAGGAACAGGGAACTACGAGCAGTACTTC
len: 13; d_gene: TRBD1; v_gene: TRBV28; abundance: NA; j_gene: TRBJ2-7; CDR3aa: CASSTGGSYEQYF; CDR3nt: TGTGCCAGCTCTACAGGGGGCTCCTACGAGCAGTACTTC
len: 13; d_gene: NA; v_gene: TRBV12-3/TRBV12-4; abundance: NA; j_gene: TRBJ1-1; CDR3aa: CASSLTENTEAFF; CDR3nt: TGTGCCAGCAGTCTGACAGAGAACACTGAAGCTTTCTTT
len: 14; d_gene: TRBD2; v_gene: TRBV10-3; abundance: NA; j_gene: TRBJ2-5; CDR3aa: CATGRGTSGGTQYF; CDR3nt: TGTGCCACCGGGAGGGGGACTAGCGGGGGGACCCAGTACTTC
len: 18; d_gene: TRBD2; v_gene: TRBV11-2; abundance: NA; j_gene: TRBJ2-1; CDR3aa: CASSSEGTSGGAYNEQFF; CDR3nt: TGTGCCAGCAGCTCCGAGGGGACTAGCGGGGGGGCGTACAATGAGCAGTTCTTC
len: 14; d_gene: NA; v_gene: TRBV7-9; abundance: NA; j_gene: TRBJ1-2; CDR3aa: CASSLGGTTYGYTF; CDR3nt: TGTGCCAGCAGCTTGGGCGGGACTACCTATGGCTACACCTTC
len: 14; d_gene: TRBD2; v_gene: TRBV5-1; abundance: NA; j_gene: TRBJ2-7; CDR3aa: CASSSTSASYEQYF; CDR3nt: TGCGCCAGCAGCTCAACTAGCGCCTCCTACGAGCAGTACTTC
len: 15; d_gene: NA; v_gene: TRBV14; abundance: NA; j_gene: TRBJ2-1; CDR3aa: CASSPRWPSYNEQFF; CDR3nt: TGTGCCAGCAGCCCCCGCTGGCCCTCCTACAATGAGCAGTTCTTC
len: 15; d_gene: TRBD2; v_gene: TRBV7-9; abundance: NA; j_gene: TRBJ2-3; CDR3aa: CASSLSSGSLDTQYF; CDR3nt: TGTGCCAGCAGCTTATCCAGCGGGAGCTTAGATACGCAGTATTTT
len: 16; d_gene: TRBD2; v_gene: TRBV18; abundance: NA; j_gene: TRBJ2-1; CDR3aa: CASSEGLAGSYNEQFF; CDR3nt: TGTGCCAGCTCAGAGGGACTAGCGGGGTCCTACAATGAGCAGTTCTTC
len: 15; d_gene: TRBD1; v_gene: TRBV9; abundance: NA; j_gene: TRBJ2-5; CDR3aa: CASSATGTTGGTQYF; CDR3nt: TGTGCCAGCAGCGCGACCGGGACCACAGGGGGGACCCAGTACTTC
len: 14; d_gene: NA; v_gene: TRBV12-5; abundance: NA; j_gene: TRBJ2-3; CDR3aa: CASGPGPATDTQYF; CDR3nt: TGTGCTAGTGGTCCTGGTCCCGCGACAGATACGCAGTATTTT
len: 19; d_gene: NA; v_gene: TRBV7-9; abundance: once; j_gene: TRBJ2-6; CDR3aa: CASSSGVGRPAIGANVLTF; CDR3nt: TGTGCCAGCAGCTCGGGCGTGGGGAGGCCTGCGATCGGGGCCAACGTCCTGACTTTC
len: 13; d_gene: TRBD1; v_gene: TRBV23-1; abundance: NA; j_gene: TRBJ1-2; CDR3aa: CASSQLQGSGYTF; CDR3nt: TGCGCCAGCAGTCAGCTACAGGGGTCTGGCTACACCTTC